This T cell receptor (beta chain) comes out of a study of OX40 agonist ivuxolimab in advanced cancers. In the study overall: The eligibility criteria allowed prior anti-PD-1, anti-PD-L1 or anti-CTLA-4 therapy, and 40% had some.

Note on this clone: The same CDR3 is also encoded by other DNA sequences in this sample.

This CDR3 has 13 amino acids. Between the trimmed V and J ends, which lost 0 bases and 2 bases, there was a span of 5 bases. Germline values: CDR1 SGDLS, CDR2 YYNGEE. Patients had blood sampled at baseline and again on cycle 4 day 1 and cycle 7 day 1. TCRdb's copy holds only in-frame clones and misses some; the assay was immunoSEQ multiplex PCR. The sample gives approximately 68,000 clones, about four fifths of which show up once; about 7% is in the top ten. The chain carries TRBV9 and TRBJ1-2; D is unresolved. This TCR was recovered from an adult with an advanced solid tumor such as melanoma, head and neck, liver or kidney cancer. The sample was CD4+ or CD8+ T cells sorted from blood, taken in a trial of the OX40 agonist ivuxolimab. The CDR3 DNA reads as TGTGCCAGCAGCGTAGAGGGCAACTATGGCTACACCTTC. Its translation is CASSVEGNYGYTF.